These 25 T cell receptor beta chains share one sample of origin, sequenced in a study of blood T cell repertoires in COVID-19. TCRdb's table, derived via immunoSEQ multiplex PCR, lists solely in-frame clones and lacks some. This sample carries approximately 190,000 clones, 80% to 85% of them seen once, and the ten largest clones take less than 3.5%. The source material was PBMCs or T cells enriched from blood (not recorded which). These receptors were collected from a woman aged 25-40 years who had been exposed to COVID-19.

V and J are TRBV10-3 and TRBJ2-2; 12 bases match TRBD2. This CDR3 has 18 amino acids. Germline V gene sequence: CDR1 ENHRY, CDR2 SYGVKD. This chain's CDR3 is CAARARASGGANTGELFF. The CDR3 DNA follows: TGTGCGGCCAGAGCGAGGGCTAGCGGGGGGGCCAACACCGGGGAGCTGTTTTTT.

The V gene is TRBV21-1, the J gene TRBJ1-5; the table's D call TRBD1 went unverified against the DNA. TRBV21-1 counts as a pseudogene. The CDR3 contains 18 residues. The CDR3 bases are TGTGCCAGCAGCACCCAACACAGGGGGCGATTAGGCAATCAGCCCCAGCATTTT. It translates to CASSTQHRGRLGNQPQHF.

This CDR3 is CASSRDGGSTEAFF. In DNA form, the CDR3 reads TGCGCCAGCAGCCGGGACGGGGGGAGCACTGAAGCTTTCTTT. The chain recombines TRBV5-1 with TRBJ1-1, with D tentatively TRBD1 (5 bases). CDR1 SGHRS and CDR2 YFSETQ come from the germline V gene. V shed 4 bases and J shed 4 bases, with 14 bases lying between them. This CDR3 has 14 amino acids.

J is TRBJ2-7 and V is TRBV18; TRBD1 matches 8 bases. The CDR3 extends over 15 amino acids. With V trimmed by 2 bases and J by 2 bases, 5 bases remained unmatched. The V gene's germline CDR1 is KGHSH and CDR2 LQKENI. CDR3 sequence: CASSPGTGRPYEQYF. DNA for the CDR3: TGTGCCAGCTCACCAGGGACAGGTCGCCCCTACGAGCAGTACTTC.

V gene TRBV20-1 combines with J gene TRBJ2-1; no firm D call. Germline values: CDR1 DFQATT, CDR2 SNEGSKA (reference sequence). The ends were cut back, 3 bases at V and 0 bases at J, with 9 bases in the middle. There are 14 residues in the CDR3. CDR3 coding DNA: TGCAGTGCTAGTCCACAGTCCTCCTACAATGAGCAGTTCTTC. Its translation is CSASPQSSYNEQFF.

The rearrangement uses TRBV11-2 and TRBJ2-1, with TRBD1 matching over 7 bases. J gave up 8 bases and V 5 bases, and 9 bases lay outside the gene matches. The length of the CDR3 is 14 residues. The germline gives CDR1 SGHAT, CDR2 FQNNGV. The CDR3 sequence: CASSLTGKIHEQFF. CDR3 bases: TGTGCCAGCAGCCTGACAGGGAAGATCCATGAGCAGTTCTTC.

This sequence joins TRBV2 and TRBJ1-2; TRBD1 aligns across 9 bases. The CDR3 runs 13 residues. The V and J ends lost 7 bases and 4 bases, in that order; junction bases with no gene match: 4. Germline assignment: CDR1 SNHLY and CDR2 FYNNEI. CDR3 protein: CASNRDRAYGYTF. As DNA, the CDR3 is TGTGCCAGCAACCGGGACAGGGCCTATGGCTACACCTTC. Based on the CDR3 plus reference TRBV2 and TRBJ1-2, the full variable domain is EPEVTQTPSHQVTQMGQEVILRCVPISNHLYFYWYRQILGQKVEFLVSFYNNEISEKSEIFDDQFSVERPDGSNFTLKIRSTKLEDSAMYFCASNRDRAYGYTFGSGTRLTVV.

The chain is built from TRBV12-5 and TRBJ1-4; TRBD1 matches 7 bases. The CDR3 runs 16 residues. V shed 1 base, J shed 1 base, and the junction held 3 bases outside the gene matches. Germline-derived CDR1 and CDR2 are LGHNT and FRNRAP. The CDR3 loop reads CASGLGTGKTNEKLFF. Written as DNA, the CDR3 is TGTGCTAGTGGTTTGGGGACAGGCAAAACTAATGAAAAACTGTTTTTT.

This clone was counted a single time. This sequence joins TRBV4-2 and TRBJ2-7; D remains unclear. In germline, CDR1 is LGHNA, CDR2 YNFKEQ. Between the trimmed V and J ends, which lost 1 base and 1 base, there was a span of 14 bases. This CDR3 spans 16 amino acids. CDR3: CASSQGVGRMSYEQYF. The CDR3 coding sequence is TGTGCCAGCAGCCAAGGGGTGGGCAGGATGTCCTACGAGCAGTACTTC.

CDR3 loop: CASSRQGNSYEQYF. CDR3 nucleotides: TGTGCCAGTAGCCGACAGGGAAATTCCTACGAGCAGTACTTC. The chain combines TRBV6-5 with TRBJ2-7, with 7 bases identical to TRBD1. The CDR3 covers 14 residues. Trimming took 9 bases from V and 1 from J; bases not matched to a gene: 9. Germline CDR1 and CDR2: MNHEY and SVGAGI.

CDR3 coding DNA: TGTGCCAGCAGCTCCACCGGGACAGGGTTGGCCTACGAGCAGTACTTC. Its translation is CASSSTGTGLAYEQYF. The rearrangement joins TRBV5-6 to TRBJ2-7, with 9 bases matching TRBD1. Germline V gives CDR1 SGHDT, CDR2 YYEEEE. Trimming cost V 3 bases and J 2 bases; bases outside gene matches: 9. This CDR3 has 16 residues.

This clone has just a few counts. Other DNA sequences within the sample encode an identical CDR3. The rearrangement uses TRBV19 and TRBJ2-1; 8 nucleotides align to TRBD2. This CDR3 has 16 residues. Germline CDR1 reads LNHDA; CDR2 reads SQIVND (reference sequence). J was trimmed by 4 bases and V by 3 bases; bases with no gene match: 8. CDR3 sequence reads: CASSIIGRGEYNEQFF. CDR3 DNA: TGTGCCAGTAGTATTATCGGGAGGGGAGAGTACAATGAGCAGTTCTTC.

This clone was counted between two and nine times. The gene calls are TRBV7-8 and TRBJ2-7, with 7 positions matching TRBD1. Germline loops: CDR1 SGHVS, CDR2 FQNEAQ. Germline trimming cut 5 bases from V and 3 bases from J; bases unmatched to any gene: 7. The CDR3 is 14 residues long. The CDR3 sequence: CASSLIRDSYEQYF. CDR3 nucleotides: TGTGCCAGCAGCCTCATCCGGGACAGCTACGAGCAGTACTTC.

This clone was recorded only once. The chain carries TRBV7-8 and TRBJ1-1; D gene ambiguous. The V gene's germline CDR1 is SGHVS and CDR2 FQNEAQ. The V end lost 4 bases, the J end lost 6 bases, and 12 bases lay between the germline ends. The CDR3 is 13 amino acids. The CDR3 DNA follows: TGTGCCAGCAGCTGGGCTGGGCTCCCTGAAGCTTTCTTT. It encodes CASSWAGLPEAFF.

This chain links TRBV27 with TRBJ2-2, with a weak D call TRBD1 (6 bases). V was trimmed by 5 bases and J by 4 bases, leaving 14 bases between them. Germline-derived CDR1 and CDR2 are MNHEY and SMNVEV (reference sequence). The length of the CDR3 is 15 residues. CDR3 sequence reads: CASSPLQGRTGELFF. CDR3 bases: TGTGCCAGCAGTCCTCTACAGGGTCGCACCGGGGAGCTGTTTTTT.

The chain recombines TRBV7-3 with TRBJ1-1; tentative D call: TRBD1 (5 bases). The CDR3 contains 13 residues. Trimming shortened V by 5 bases and J by 4 bases, and 11 bases separated the two germline ends. Germline V CDR1 and CDR2: SGHTA, FQGTGA. In nucleotides, the CDR3 is TGTGCCAGCAGCGGCAGGGTTTTCACTGAAGCTTTCTTT. This translates into CASSGRVFTEAFF.

J is TRBJ2-3 and V is TRBV3-1 (or the pseudogene TRBV3-2); D is ambiguous. The CDR3 consists of 17 residues. The germline gives CDR1 LGHDT, CDR2 YNNKEL (reference sequence). V was shortened by 3 bases and J by 4 bases, with 20 bases between the two germline ends. The CDR3 DNA reads TGTGCCAGCAGCCACGAAGTAGTCGTTATCGCCTCAGATACGCAGTATTTT. Protein product: CASSHEVVVIASDTQYF.

The chain recombines TRBV19 with TRBJ1-5, with no clear D. Germline assignment: CDR1 LNHDA and CDR2 SQIVND (reference sequence). The CDR3 totals 17 residues. V was pared by 2 bases and J by 2 bases, with 16 bases between. In nucleotides, the CDR3 is TGTGCCAGTAGTATATGGGAGGGCTCAGGCGGCAATCAGCCCCAGCATTTT. As protein: CASSIWEGSGGNQPQHF.

A single count supports this clone. This chain connects TRBV29-1 to TRBJ1-3, with 10 nucleotides matching TRBD1. The CDR3 is 14 residues long. Per the germline V gene, CDR1 is SQVTM and CDR2 is ANQGSEA. V shed 7 bases, J shed 3 bases, and the junction held 6 bases outside the gene matches. CDR3 in DNA: TGCAGCGGAGCCGGGGACAGGGGTGGAAACACCATATATTTT. Its protein product is CSGAGDRGGNTIYF.

The chain carries TRBV9 and TRBJ2-5; 8 bases agree with TRBD1. The CDR3 is 15 amino acids. Germline CDR1 and CDR2: SGDLS and YYNGEE. The trim removed 0 bases at V and 5 bases at J, leaving 6 bases unmatched. The CDR3 bases are TGTGCCAGCAGCGTAGCGGACAGGGCTCGGGAGACCCAGTACTTC. Amino acid sequence: CASSVADRARETQYF. The full variable domain, rest sourced from reference TRBV9 and TRBJ2-5, is DSGVTQTPKHLITATGQRVTLRCSPRSGDLSVYWYQQSLDQGLQFLIQYYNGEERAKGNILERFSAQQFPDLHSELNLSSLELGDSALYFCASSVADRARETQYFGPGTRLLVL.

V usage is TRBV29-1 and J usage is TRBJ1-1, with 8 bases that match TRBD1. The CDR3 has 17 amino acids. V lost 0 bases, J lost 4 bases, and 13 bases stayed unmatched. Germline V lookup: CDR1 SQVTM, CDR2 ANQGSEA. The DNA of the CDR3 is TGCAGCGTTGAAGATCGGGTGACAGGGGTGGGTGGCACTGAAGCTTTCTTT. It yields the protein CSVEDRVTGVGGTEAFF.

The chain employs TRBV2 and TRBJ1-2; D is perhaps TRBD1 (6 bases). The CDR3 is made up of 15 amino acids. Between the trimmed V and J ends, which lost 8 bases and 2 bases, there was a span of 18 bases. The germline V gene encodes CDR1 SNHLY and CDR2 FYNNEI. CDR3 residues: CASLRTAQSNYGYTF. The CDR3 DNA sequence: TGTGCCAGCCTGAGGACAGCGCAGAGCAACTATGGCTACACCTTC.

The rearrangement uses TRBV28 and TRBJ2-1; no clear D. The CDR3 consists of 15 residues. CDR1 is MDHEN and CDR2 is SYDVKM in the germline V gene. The ends were cut back, 2 bases at V and 3 bases at J, with 11 bases in the middle. The DNA for the CDR3 is TGTGCCAGCAGTTTACCGCGAGAATTCTACAATGAGCAGTTCTTC. Protein product: CASSLPREFYNEQFF.

The chain joins TRBV11-3 to TRBJ2-7; possible D gene TRBD1, 6 bases. V lost 5 bases to trimming and J lost 2 bases, with 13 bases between them. This CDR3 contains 14 residues. The germline V gene has CDR1 SGHNT and CDR2 YENEEA. Here the CDR3 DNA reads TGTGCCAGCAGCCCACGGGACAAAGCCTACGAGCAGTACTTC. Amino acids: CASSPRDKAYEQYF.

This chain joins TRBV5-4 and TRBJ1-2, with 8 bases lining up with TRBD1. This CDR3 is 17 amino acids long. J gave up 8 bases and V 4 bases, and 19 bases lay outside the gene matches. Per the germline V gene, CDR1 is SGHNT and CDR2 is YYREEE (reference sequence). This CDR3 reads CASSPRGRTTPSRGYTF. DNA for the CDR3: TGTGCCAGCAGCCCCAGGGGGCGGACAACCCCCTCACGCGGCTACACCTTC.